This passage covers 5 T cell receptor beta chains from one sample sequenced in a study of blood T cells in healthy people across ages. A second 7 to 11 cycle PCR used barcoded and J-beta primers. A single record per CDR3 protein comes from TCRdb applying MiXCR to the 5' RACE reads. The data show some 1,500,000 distinct CDR3 sequences, roughly two fifths seen once. Source material: blood. The receptors originated from a woman between 18 and 29 years old in good health.

This clonotype was observed a single time. V is TRBV20-1 and J is TRBJ1-3; no definite D call. Looked up from germline, CDR1 is DFQATT and CDR2 is SNEGSKA (reference sequence). CDR3 length: 10 residues. Deletions cut 5 bases from V and 4 bases from J, with 3 bases between. CDR3 amino acids: CSALGNTIYF. The CDR3, as DNA: TGCAGTGCTCTGGGAAACACCATATATTTT.

The CDR3 loop reads CSAREAGLEKLFF. CDR3 in DNA: TGCAGTGCTAGAGAGGCAGGGCTAGAAAAACTGTTTTTT. The gene calls are TRBV20-1 and TRBJ1-4; D perhaps matches TRBD1 (5 bases). The germline gives CDR1 DFQATT, CDR2 SNEGSKA (reference sequence). V gave up 0 bases and J gave up 8 bases, with 10 bases separating them. The CDR3 extends over 13 amino acids.

Many counts were recorded for this clonotype. A read error may produce the germline difference seen at one junction end. The J gene is TRBJ2-1, the V gene TRBV27, with TRBD1 identical over 10 bases. CDR3 length: 15 amino acids. In germline, CDR1 is MNHEY, CDR2 SMNVEV (reference sequence). The CDR3 here is CASSPGTGAYNEQFF. Here the CDR3 DNA reads TGCGCCAGCAGCCCCGGGACAGGGGCCTACAATGAGCAGTTCTTC.

A remark on this clonotype: A much more abundant neighbour one base away suggests this may be a read error. The chain joins TRBV29-1 to TRBJ2-7; D may be TRBD2 (6 bases). The ends were cut back, 4 bases at V and 0 bases at J, with 13 bases in the middle. This CDR3 has 14 residues. Germline lookup yields CDR1 SQVTM and CDR2 ANQGSEA. In nucleotides, the CDR3 is TGCAGCGTTGCGGGACTTTTAGGCTCCTACGAGCAGTACTTC. It is translated as CSVAGLLGSYEQYF.

This chain connects TRBV7-9 to TRBJ2-5; D might be TRBD2 (6 bases). CDR1 is SEHNR, CDR2 FQNEAQ, per germline (reference sequence). The V gene lost 3 bases and the J gene lost 11 bases, with 25 bases spanning the gap. This CDR3 region has 16 residues. CDR3 bases: TGTGCCAGCAGCTTGGCCGGGAGTTCCTTCCACGATGAGCAGTACTTC. Residues: CASSLAGSSFHDEQYF.